This T cell receptor (beta chain) was recovered during a study of response to subunit inactivated influenza vaccine. V lost 2 bases, J lost 3 bases, and 14 bases lay in between. This CDR3 region has 16 residues. Germline CDR1 and CDR2: SEHNR and FQNEAQ (reference sequence). General study results and limits: Only a handful of new T cells, the authors suggested, are recruited with each seasonal influenza vaccination.

TCRdb itself ran the RT-PCR reads through MiXCR, one entry per CDR3 protein. Here the sample spans approximately 500,000 distinct CDR3 sequences, around 21% being singletons. Notes on this clonotype: Its antigen is unidentified.

This sample was also put to use in a study of T cells expressing NK-cell markers. That publication notes: Production of TCR beta cDNA relied on 5'RACE template switching with UMIs. In sorted CD3+CD56+NKG2C+, CD3+CD56+NKG2C- and CD3+CD56-NKG2C+ T cells, TCR beta repertoires were obtained. Six or seven donors carried dominant NKG2C+ clonotypes that made up roughly 1.0-7.5% of their CD8+ T cells.

Material: CD4+ T cells sorted from PBMCs, obtained approximately 13 days after vaccination. V gene TRBV7-9 combines with J gene TRBJ2-1; the D gene is possibly TRBD2 (6 bases). The clonotype comes from a man aged 50 or older who received an inactivated influenza vaccine. The CDR3 sequence: CASSLWAGRGYNEQFF. CDR3 DNA sequence: TGTGCCAGCAGCTTATGGGCCGGGCGGGGCTACAATGAGCAGTTCTTC. The variable domain in full, with the rest retrieved from reference TRBV7-9 and TRBJ2-1, is DTGVSQNPRHKITKRGQNVTFRCDPISEHNRLYWYRQTLGQGPEFLTYFQNEAQLEKSRLLSDRFSAERPKGSFSTLEIQRTEQGDSAMYLCASSLWAGRGYNEQFFGPGTRLTVL.